Following are 5 T cell receptor beta chains from one sample sequenced in a study of cytomegalovirus exposure and HLA in healthy donors. The PCR made use of 60 Vbeta and 13 Jbeta primers. Sequenced by immunoSEQ multiplex PCR; TCRdb stores in-frame clones only, minus some. The sample lists about 190,000 clones, around 82% occurring once. The sequencing input was PBMCs. These receptor sequences come from a boy younger than 18 in good health and CMV-seronegative.

This clone was seen a few times. This sequence joins TRBV28 and TRBJ1-3, with 7 nucleotides matching TRBD1. Germline trimming cut 4 bases from V and 3 bases from J; bases unmatched to any gene: 15. The CDR3 has 18 residues. Germline-derived CDR1 and CDR2 are MDHEN and SYDVKM. CDR3 nucleotide sequence: TGTGCCAGCAGTTCCATCCTGCCAACAACAGGGGTTGGAAACACCATATATTTT. Translation: CASSSILPTTGVGNTIYF. Filled out from reference TRBV28 and TRBJ1-3, the complete variable domain reads DVKVTQSSRYLVKRTGEKVFLECVQDMDHENMFWYRQDPGLGLRLIYFSYDVKMKEKGDIPEGYSVSREKKERFSLILESASTNQTSMYLCASSSILPTTGVGNTIYFGEGSWLTVV.

The chain employs TRBV11-3 and TRBJ2-3, with D perhaps matching TRBD2 (6 bases). CDR3 length equals 14 residues. V was pared by 0 bases and J by 8 bases, with 12 bases between. Germline CDR1 is SGHNT and CDR2 is YENEEA. CDR3 nucleotides: TGTGCCAGCAGCTTAGATGGGCCCGGGGGTACGCAGTATTTT. Translating it yields CASSLDGPGGTQYF.

The V call is TRBV7-8, the J call TRBJ2-7; 9 nucleotides line up with TRBD1. The V segment lost 4 bases and the J segment 3 bases; nucleotides outside the gene matches: 4. CDR1 is SGHVS and CDR2 is FQNEAQ in the germline V gene. The length of the CDR3 is 14 residues. The DNA of the CDR3 is TGTGCCAGCAGCTCTGGGACAGGGAACTACGAGCAGTACTTC. Its protein is CASSSGTGNYEQYF. Looking up the rest from reference TRBV7-8 and TRBJ2-7 gives the full variable domain: GAGVSQSPRYKVAKRGQDVALRCDPISGHVSLFWYQQALGQGPEFLTYFQNEAQLDKSGLPSDRFFAERPEGSVSTLKIQRTQQEDSAVYLCASSSGTGNYEQYFGPGTRLTVT.

This rearrangement joins TRBV18 to TRBJ2-7; D is perhaps TRBD1 (6 bases). Germline V gene data show CDR1 as KGHSH and CDR2 as LQKENI. The V end was cut by 4 bases, the J end by 6 bases, with 10 bases between. This CDR3 is built from 12 residues. The CDR3 DNA follows: TGTGCCAGCTCACACACAGGGTTCGAGCAGTACTTC. Translation gives CASSHTGFEQYF.

In the case of this clone: This sample includes further DNA sequences coding for the same CDR3. V is TRBV30 and J is TRBJ2-1; 8 bases are a match to TRBD2. The CDR3 loop spans 15 amino acids. Germline values: CDR1 GTSNPN, CDR2 SVGIG (reference sequence). J was trimmed by 4 bases and V by 0 bases; bases with no gene match: 5. The CDR3 DNA reads as TGTGCCTGGAGTGTCAGCGGGGGCCCTTACAATGAGCAGTTCTTC. Protein product: CAWSVSGGPYNEQFF.